Below, one T cell receptor (beta chain) is given with its context. No antigen is known for it. These data come from a study of brain T cells in children with intractable seizures. Findings and caveats of the study: Pre-surgery blood may have been undersampled, hiding some clones. Only CDR3 sequence similarity suggested viral specificity, without known HCMV serostatus.

Some clones are missing from TCRdb's copy, which holds only in-frame ones; the method was immunoSEQ multiplex PCR. The data hold about 350,000 clones, with over 90% observed a single time. Stated time point: blood from clinic visit 5 months post-surgery; TSC patient then seizure free. Before surgery, patients took at least one anti-epileptic drug. This TCR was recovered from a boy younger than two with tuberous sclerosis and intractable seizures. Sequencing used peripheral blood, obtained 4 to 5 months after surgery.

CDR3 bases: TGTGCCAGCAGTTCCTACGCCCTTGGCGGAGATGAGCAGTTCTTC. It specifies CASSSYALGGDEQFF. The chain recombines TRBV6-5 with TRBJ2-1; D not resolved. The CDR3 extends over 15 amino acids. Germline values: CDR1 MNHEY, CDR2 SVGAGI. Trimming left V 4 bases short and J 8 bases short, with 18 bases between.